One sample yielded the 3 T cell receptor beta chains listed below, sequenced in a study of shared clonotypes between healthy human individuals. The data were produced by immunoSEQ multiplex PCR, yet TCRdb's version contains in-frame clones alone and is incomplete. The sample carries around 100,000 clones, about 62% recorded once. Sequences were obtained from memory CD8+ T cells sorted from blood. Subset defined: CD45RO+ cells pooled with CCR7-negative TemRA cells. These receptors all come from a woman aged 25 to 39 in good health.

V is TRBV29-1 and J is TRBJ2-1; 10 positions match TRBD2. The germline V gene has CDR1 SQVTM and CDR2 ANQGSEA. The CDR3 totals 16 residues. V gave up 0 bases and J gave up 3 bases; unmatched junction bases: 5. The CDR3 nucleotides are TGCAGCGTTGAAGATCTAGCGGGAGATCTCTACAATGAGCAGTTCTTC. Amino acid sequence: CSVEDLAGDLYNEQFF.

The V gene is TRBV28, the J gene TRBJ2-7; D remains ambiguous. CDR1 is MDHEN, CDR2 SYDVKM, per germline. Trimming removed 5 bases from V and 5 bases from J, with 7 bases in between. The CDR3 length is 11 residues. CDR3: CASSRNHEQYF. For the CDR3, the DNA is TGTGCCAGCAGTCGAAACCACGAGCAGTACTTC.

The rearrangement links TRBV6-6 to TRBJ2-5; 9 bases are shared with TRBD1. The end of the DNA fits TRBJ2-7 better, so the J call may be wrong. From germline, CDR1 is MNHNY and CDR2 SVGAGI (reference sequence). This CDR3 comprises 12 residues. Written as DNA, the CDR3 is TGTGCCAGCAGCTGGACAGGGGACGAGCAGTACTTC. It codes for CASSWTGDEQYF.